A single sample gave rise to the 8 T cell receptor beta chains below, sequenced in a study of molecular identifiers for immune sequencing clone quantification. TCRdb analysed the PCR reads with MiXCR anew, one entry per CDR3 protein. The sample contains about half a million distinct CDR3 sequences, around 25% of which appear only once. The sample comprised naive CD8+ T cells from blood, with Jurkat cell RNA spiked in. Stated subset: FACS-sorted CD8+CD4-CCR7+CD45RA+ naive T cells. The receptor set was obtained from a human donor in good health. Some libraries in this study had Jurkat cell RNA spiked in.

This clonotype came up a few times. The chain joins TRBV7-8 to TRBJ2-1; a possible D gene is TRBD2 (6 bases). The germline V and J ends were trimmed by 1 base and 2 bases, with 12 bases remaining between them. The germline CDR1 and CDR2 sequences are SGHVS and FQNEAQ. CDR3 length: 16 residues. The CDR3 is CASSLEAGPPYNEQFF. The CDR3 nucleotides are TGTGCCAGCAGCTTAGAGGCGGGGCCCCCCTACAATGAGCAGTTCTTC.

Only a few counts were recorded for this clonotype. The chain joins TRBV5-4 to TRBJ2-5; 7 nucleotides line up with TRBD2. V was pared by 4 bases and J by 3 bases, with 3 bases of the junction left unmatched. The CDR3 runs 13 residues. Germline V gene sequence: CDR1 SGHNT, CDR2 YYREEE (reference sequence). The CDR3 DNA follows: TGTGCCAGCAGCGGGGGGGGAGAAGAGACCCAGTACTTC. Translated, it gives CASSGGGEETQYF.

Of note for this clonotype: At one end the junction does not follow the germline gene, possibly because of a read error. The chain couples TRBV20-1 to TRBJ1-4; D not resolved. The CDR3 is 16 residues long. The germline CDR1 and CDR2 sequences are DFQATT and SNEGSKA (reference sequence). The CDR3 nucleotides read TGCAGTGCTAGAGTTGGACGATCGGCAACTAATGAAAAACTGCTTTTT. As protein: CSARVGRSATNEKLLF.

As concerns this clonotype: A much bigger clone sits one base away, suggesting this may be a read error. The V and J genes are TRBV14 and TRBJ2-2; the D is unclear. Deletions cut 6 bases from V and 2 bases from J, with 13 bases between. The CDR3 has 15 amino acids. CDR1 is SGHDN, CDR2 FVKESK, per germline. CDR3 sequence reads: CASSRTASNTGELFF. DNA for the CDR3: TGTGCCAGCAGTCGCACAGCGAGCAACACCGGGGAGCTGTTTTTT.

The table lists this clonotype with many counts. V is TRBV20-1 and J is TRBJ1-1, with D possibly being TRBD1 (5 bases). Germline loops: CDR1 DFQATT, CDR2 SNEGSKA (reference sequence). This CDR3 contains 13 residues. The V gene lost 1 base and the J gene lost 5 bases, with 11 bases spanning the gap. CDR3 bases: TGCAGTGCTAGAGTAACGGACATGACTGAAGCTTTCTTT. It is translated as CSARVTDMTEAFF.

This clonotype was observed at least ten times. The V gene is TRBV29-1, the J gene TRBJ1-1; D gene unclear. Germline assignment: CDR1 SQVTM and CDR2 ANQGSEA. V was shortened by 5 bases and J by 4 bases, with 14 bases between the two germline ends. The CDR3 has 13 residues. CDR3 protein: CSVRPGMGTEAFF. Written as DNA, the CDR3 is TGCAGCGTTCGGCCGGGCATGGGCACTGAAGCTTTCTTT.

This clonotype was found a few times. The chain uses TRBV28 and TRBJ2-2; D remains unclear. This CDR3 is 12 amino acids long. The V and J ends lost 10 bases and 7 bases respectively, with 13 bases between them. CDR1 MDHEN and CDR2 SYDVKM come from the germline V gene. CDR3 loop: CATSTTGGELFF. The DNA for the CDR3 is TGTGCCACTTCTACTACCGGCGGGGAGCTGTTTTTT.

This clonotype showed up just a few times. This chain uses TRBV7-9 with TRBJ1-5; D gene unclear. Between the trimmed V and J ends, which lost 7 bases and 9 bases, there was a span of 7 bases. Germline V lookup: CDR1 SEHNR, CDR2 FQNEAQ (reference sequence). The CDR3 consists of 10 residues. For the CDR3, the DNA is TGTGCCAGCACCAGCTCGCCCCAGCATTTT. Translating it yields CASTSSPQHF.